This T cell receptor delta chain derives from a study of gamma-delta chains in newborns, infants, children. The CDR3 loop spans 16 amino acids. The V and J ends lost 0 bases and 0 bases, in that order; junction bases with no gene match: 7. The germline V gene encodes CDR1 NSMFDY and CDR2 ISSIKDK. TCRdb processed the reads again with the CATT caller. The sample lists about 3,800 delta-chain clones, approximately 1.9% occurring once. V gene TRAV29/DV5 combines with J gene TRDJ1; 8 bases agree with TRDD3. The sequence was collected from a child who was a newborn, infant or young child, either healthy, febrile or measles-vaccinated (not recorded which). Sequencing input: blood. The CDR3 spells CAASAWPLGDTDKLIF. The CDR3 coding sequence is TGTGCAGCAAGCGCGTGGCCACTGGGGGACACCGATAAACTCATCTTT.